One and the same sample provided the 6 T cell receptor beta chains below, sequenced in a study of shared clonotypes between healthy human individuals. Here immunoSEQ multiplex PCR was the method, and the copy in TCRdb shows in-frame clones only, minus some. The profile shows approximately 2.5 million clones, 93% of them singletons. Sequences were obtained from naive CD4+ T cells from PBMCs. The subset: CD45RA+ positively selected. These TCRs come from a man in his late teens or twenties in good health. Some clones in this sample may be carry-over from other donors' samples.

The chain is built from TRBV5-1 and TRBJ2-7; D uncertain. The V end was cut by 3 bases, the J end by 5 bases, with 12 bases between. The CDR3 has 13 residues. CDR1 and CDR2 from the germline V gene are SGHRS and YFSETQ. This CDR3 reads CASSSYGSDEQYF. Written as DNA, the CDR3 is TGCGCCAGCAGCTCGTACGGGTCGGACGAGCAGTACTTC.

The chain couples TRBV2 to TRBJ2-2; 7 bases map to TRBD1. Looked up from germline, CDR1 is SNHLY and CDR2 is FYNNEI. The V and J ends lost 5 bases and 2 bases, in that order; junction bases with no gene match: 8. CDR3 length: 16 residues. The CDR3 spells CASSTSWDSNTGELFF. In DNA, the CDR3 is TGTGCCAGCAGTACCAGCTGGGACAGCAACACCGGGGAGCTGTTTTTT.

The V and J genes are TRBV19 and TRBJ2-5, with 13 bases that match TRBD2. Trimming at V came to 4 bases and at J to 0 bases, leaving 2 bases not matched to a gene. This CDR3 is built from 16 residues. Germline-derived CDR1 and CDR2 are LNHDA and SQIVND (reference sequence). For the CDR3, the DNA is TGTGCCAGTAGTAGGGGACTAGCGGGGAACCAAGAGACCCAGTACTTC. Translated, it gives CASSRGLAGNQETQYF.

This chain uses TRBV5-4 with TRBJ1-2; 9 bases match TRBD1. V lost 10 bases, J lost 7 bases, and 11 bases stayed unmatched. Looked up from germline, CDR1 is SGHNT and CDR2 is YYREEE (reference sequence). The CDR3 contains 13 residues. CDR3 nucleotides: TGTGCCTTTCGGTTCGGGACAGGGTCTGGCTACACCTTC. It is translated as CAFRFGTGSGYTF.

The chain employs TRBV7-9 and TRBJ2-6; D unclear. CDR3 size: 16 residues. The V end was cut by 5 bases, the J end by 2 bases, with 13 bases between. The germline V gene has CDR1 SEHNR and CDR2 FQNEAQ (reference sequence). The CDR3 spells CASSRSTVAGANVLTF. The CDR3 DNA is TGTGCCAGCAGCCGGTCAACCGTGGCTGGGGCCAACGTCCTGACTTTC.

The V and J genes are TRBV9 and TRBJ2-1; D uncertain. In germline, CDR1 is SGDLS, CDR2 YYNGEE. V was pared by 7 bases and J by 0 bases, with 20 bases between. The CDR3 extends over 17 amino acids. The CDR3: CASHACQTDLSYNEQFF. CDR3 sequence (DNA): TGTGCCAGCCACGCCTGTCAGACTGATCTCTCCTACAATGAGCAGTTCTTC.